These 10 T cell receptor beta chains were all obtained from the same sample, sequenced in a study of molecular identifiers for immune sequencing clone quantification. TCRdb itself ran the PCR reads through MiXCR, one entry per CDR3 protein. Here the sample spans some 590,000 distinct CDR3 sequences, about 25% being singletons. Sample: naive CD8+ T cells from blood, with Jurkat cell RNA spiked in. Subset: FACS-sorted CD8+CD4-CCR7+CD45RA+ naive T cells. The receptors stem from a human donor in good health. Some libraries in this study had Jurkat cell RNA spiked in.

This clonotype was observed at least ten times. This chain links TRBV7-9 with TRBJ2-3, with no clear D. V was shortened by 8 bases and J by 5 bases, with 14 bases between the two germline ends. CDR1 SEHNR and CDR2 FQNEAQ come from the germline V gene (reference sequence). This CDR3 is built from 13 residues. Here the CDR3 reads CASRKTGGDTQYF. CDR3 bases: TGTGCCAGCCGGAAGACGGGCGGAGATACGCAGTATTTT.

On this clonotype: This may come from a read error, since a much larger clone is one base off. The conserved phenylalanine or tryptophan is not found at the CDR3 terminus, so this likely reflects a read error. The chain joins TRBV5-3 to TRBJ2-4, with D uncertain. TRBV5-3 has ORF status, its function being uncertain. The CDR3 is 13 residues long. The CDR3 nucleotides are TGTGCCAGCAGCTTGGCCGGACCCGAGCTTCAGTACCTC. Residues: CASSLAGPELQYL.

This clonotype has a handful of counts. This sequence joins TRBV11-2 and TRBJ2-7, with 7 bases lining up with TRBD1. V was pared by 0 bases and J by 6 bases, with 8 bases of the junction left unmatched. The CDR3 is made up of 15 amino acids. Germline CDR1 is SGHAT and CDR2 is FQNNGV. The CDR3 region has the DNA TGTGCCAGCAGCTTAGATCCAAACAGGGGATTCGAGCAGTACTTC. Translated: CASSLDPNRGFEQYF.

In this sample, this clonotype turned up many times. This chain joins TRBV5-4 and TRBJ2-5, with D uncertain. The CDR3 has 14 residues. Deletions cut 0 bases from V and 0 bases from J, with 6 bases between. Germline V gives CDR1 SGHNT, CDR2 YYREEE (reference sequence). DNA of the CDR3: TGTGCCAGCAGCTTGGGTAACAACCAAGAGACCCAGTACTTC. It codes for CASSLGNNQETQYF.

Details on this clonotype: A much larger clone differs from this one at a single base, so this may be a read error. The chain recombines TRBV28 with TRBJ1-1; D uncertain. The CDR3 totals 15 residues. Trimming stripped 8 bases from V and 4 bases from J, with 20 bases between. Germline V gene sequence: CDR1 MDHEN, CDR2 SYDVKM. CDR3: CASELTGVRSTEAFF. As DNA, the CDR3 is TGTGCCAGCGAGCTGACCGGGGTCAGGAGCACTGAAGCTTTCTTT.

In this sample, this clonotype turned up many times. The chain combines TRBV7-9 with TRBJ1-5; 7 bases agree with TRBD1. Germline CDR1 reads SEHNR; CDR2 reads FQNEAQ (reference sequence). V shed 5 bases, J shed 0 bases, and the junction held 4 bases outside the gene matches. CDR3 length equals 15 residues. DNA for the CDR3: TGTGCCAGCAGCGACGGGACAGCTAGCAATCAGCCCCAGCATTTT. This sequence encodes CASSDGTASNQPQHF.

The J gene is TRBJ2-3, the V gene TRBV14; D gene uncertain. Trimming removed 1 base from V and 4 bases from J, with 9 bases in between. CDR1 SGHDN and CDR2 FVKESK come from the germline V gene. This CDR3 contains 14 residues. CDR3: CASSQGLPADTQYF. For the CDR3, the DNA is TGTGCCAGCAGCCAAGGCCTACCGGCAGATACGCAGTATTTT.

This clonotype was detected many times. The chain has TRBV7-9 and TRBJ1-2, with D unclear. Germline V gives CDR1 SEHNR, CDR2 FQNEAQ (reference sequence). CDR3 length: 15 amino acids. V shed 1 base and J shed 2 bases, with 11 bases lying between them. The CDR3 DNA follows: TGTGCCAGCAGCTTAGTTCGGTCAGAGAACTATGGCTACACCTTC. Amino acid sequence: CASSLVRSENYGYTF. Together with reference TRBV7-9 and TRBJ1-2, the CDR3 gives the full variable domain: DTGVSQNPRHKITKRGQNVTFRCDPISEHNRLYWYRQTLGQGPEFLTYFQNEAQLEKSRLLSDRFSAERPKGSFSTLEIQRTEQGDSAMYLCASSLVRSENYGYTFGSGTRLTVV.

The V call is TRBV5-1, the J call TRBJ1-6; 8 bases are shared with TRBD1. Germline CDR1 and CDR2: SGHRS and YFSETQ. Losses at the gene ends were 1 base for V and 0 bases for J; bases not matched to a gene: 12. This CDR3 spans 20 amino acids. The CDR3 here is CASSLFPQDTGGSYNSPLHF. The CDR3 DNA sequence: TGCGCCAGCAGCTTGTTCCCACAGGACACAGGGGGCTCCTATAATTCACCCCTCCACTTT.

The V call is TRBV20-1, the J call TRBJ2-7, with a tentative D call TRBD2 (5 bases). The CDR3 is made up of 13 amino acids. V lost 6 bases, J lost 3 bases, and 15 bases lay in between. Germline V gene sequence: CDR1 DFQATT, CDR2 SNEGSKA (reference sequence). The CDR3, as DNA: TGCAGTGCGGGATCAACTAGTGGCTACGAGCAGTACTTC. Translation: CSAGSTSGYEQYF.